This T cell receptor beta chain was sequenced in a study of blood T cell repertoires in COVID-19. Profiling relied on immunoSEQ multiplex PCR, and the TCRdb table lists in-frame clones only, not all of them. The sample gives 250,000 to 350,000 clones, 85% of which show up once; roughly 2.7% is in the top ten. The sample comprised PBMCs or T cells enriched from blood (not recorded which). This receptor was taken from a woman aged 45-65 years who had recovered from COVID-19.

CDR3 DNA: TGTGCCAGCAGCGAGGGGTGGACAGGGCACACTGAAGCTTTCTTT. Protein: CASSEGWTGHTEAFF. V is TRBV7-9 and J is TRBJ1-1; 8 nucleotides agree with TRBD1. This CDR3 contains 15 residues. Germline trimming cut 5 bases from V and 3 bases from J; bases unmatched to any gene: 8. The germline V gene encodes CDR1 SEHNR and CDR2 FQNEAQ (reference sequence).